Below are 26 T cell receptor beta chains sequenced from a single sample in a study of T-cell reconstitution after alpha-beta-depleted transplantation in children. Unique molecular identifiers were incorporated into the prepared TCRbeta library. TCRdb fed the PCR reads into MiXCR, producing one record per CDR3 protein. The sample records 300,000 to 350,000 distinct CDR3 sequences, 20% to 30% being singletons. Sample: PBMCs, mostly from graft donor cells, taken 180 days after TCRalphabeta/CD19-depleted stem cell transplant. The receptors shown here come from a male patient between 5 and 17 years old who had a stem cell transplant for acute lymphoblastic leukemia, so the T cells may come from the graft donor.

V is TRBV27 and J is TRBJ2-5, with a weak D call TRBD2 (7 bases). Germline V gene sequence: CDR1 MNHEY, CDR2 SMNVEV (reference sequence). CDR3 length: 15 residues. The V end was cut by 7 bases, the J end by 3 bases, with 18 bases between. The CDR3 sequence: CASTLRGAGEETQYF. The DNA for the CDR3 is TGTGCCAGCACCCTCCGGGGGGCAGGGGAAGAGACCCAGTACTTC.

This rearrangement joins TRBV5-1 to TRBJ2-5; D might be TRBD2 (6 bases). V gave up 0 bases and J gave up 4 bases, with 13 bases separating them. CDR1 and CDR2 (germline): SGHRS, YFSETQ. This CDR3 spans 15 amino acids. The CDR3: CASSLVPGSLETQYF. The CDR3 coding sequence is TGCGCCAGCAGCTTGGTCCCCGGGAGTTTAGAGACCCAGTACTTC.

The chain has TRBV9 and TRBJ2-3; D is unclear. CDR1 is SGDLS, CDR2 YYNGEE, per germline. V lost 0 bases to trimming and J lost 6 bases, with 11 bases between them. There are 14 residues in the CDR3. The DNA for the CDR3 is TGTGCCAGCAGCGTAGGGTTCCTCCTTGATACGCAGTATTTT. Translation: CASSVGFLLDTQYF.

This clonotype has ten or more counts. The rearrangement uses TRBV7-2 and TRBJ2-3; the match to TRBD2 covers 8 bases. Germline values: CDR1 SGHTA, CDR2 FQGNSA. The CDR3 runs 15 residues. The V segment lost 4 bases and the J segment 2 bases; nucleotides outside the gene matches: 5. The CDR3 sequence: CASSYGGGNTDTQYF. As DNA, the CDR3 is TGTGCCAGCAGCTACGGGGGGGGAAACACAGATACGCAGTATTTT.

The chain combines TRBV9 with TRBJ2-6, with D hard to call. Germline lookup yields CDR1 SGDLS and CDR2 YYNGEE. V was trimmed by 1 base and J by 4 bases, leaving 6 bases between them. The CDR3 sequence is 14 residues long. The CDR3: CASSVYQGANVLTF. The CDR3, as DNA: TGTGCCAGCAGCGTATATCAAGGGGCCAACGTCCTGACTTTC.

This rearrangement joins TRBV2 to TRBJ2-5; TRBD2 agrees at 14 bases. The ends lost 6 bases at V and 4 bases at J; junction bases unmatched: 13. CDR1 and CDR2 from the germline V gene are SNHLY and FYNNEI. The CDR3 runs to 18 residues. The CDR3 sequence is CASSPRLAGGRGVETQYF. Written as DNA, the CDR3 is TGTGCCAGCAGCCCTCGACTAGCGGGAGGGCGCGGGGTAGAGACCCAGTACTTC.

V and J are TRBV7-9 and TRBJ1-1; TRBD1 might be the D (5 bases). The germline V gene has CDR1 SEHNR and CDR2 FQNEAQ (reference sequence). The V gene lost 8 bases and the J gene lost 3 bases, with 13 bases spanning the gap. The CDR3 has 13 residues. CDR3 sequence reads: CASLLTVHTEAFF. CDR3 DNA sequence: TGTGCCAGCCTCTTGACAGTGCACACTGAAGCTTTCTTT.

The chain joins TRBV27 to TRBJ2-1, with 9 bases fitting TRBD2. This CDR3 is built from 19 residues. The trim removed 5 bases at V and 0 bases at J, leaving 14 bases unmatched. Germline CDR1 is MNHEY and CDR2 is SMNVEV (reference sequence). CDR3 in amino acids: CASSGSGTSRWSSYNEQFF. The CDR3 DNA sequence: TGTGCCAGCAGTGGCTCCGGGACTAGCCGATGGAGCTCCTACAATGAGCAGTTCTTC.

This clonotype was counted only a few times. The rearrangement uses TRBV12-3 or TRBV12-4 and TRBJ1-2, with TRBD1 identical over 11 bases. The CDR3 covers 12 residues. After removal of 6 bases from V and 6 bases from J, the junction contained 0 bases not matched to a gene. The CDR3 here is CASRGQGDGYTF. The CDR3 region has the DNA TGTGCCAGCAGGGGACAGGGGGATGGCTACACCTTC.

The rearrangement joins TRBV4-1 to TRBJ2-3; 11 bases are shared with TRBD2. In germline, CDR1 is MGHRA, CDR2 YSYEKL. The CDR3 runs to 17 residues. The trim removed 4 bases at V and 3 bases at J, leaving 9 bases unmatched. This CDR3 reads CASSPKLLAGVTDTQYF. CDR3 nucleotides: TGCGCCAGCAGCCCAAAACTACTAGCGGGAGTTACAGATACGCAGTATTTT.

In this sample, this clonotype turned up a few times. The rearrangement uses TRBV15 and TRBJ1-1; no clear D gene. The CDR3 is 13 amino acids. The germline V gene has CDR1 LNHNV and CDR2 YYDKDF (reference sequence). Trimming removed 5 bases at V and 2 bases at J, with 9 bases between. CDR3: CATSPEPNTEAFF. The CDR3 coding sequence is TGTGCCACCAGCCCAGAGCCAAACACTGAAGCTTTCTTT.

The chain carries TRBV3-1 and TRBJ2-3; 9 bases map to TRBD2. Germline CDR1 LGHDT, CDR2 YNNKEL (reference sequence). After removal of 3 bases from V and 1 base from J, the junction contained 8 bases not matched to a gene. This CDR3 has 17 amino acids. CDR3 sequence reads: CASSHLSWTSGTDTQYF. The CDR3 DNA is TGTGCCAGCAGCCACTTGTCCTGGACTAGCGGCACAGATACGCAGTATTTT.

The chain joins TRBV20-1 to TRBJ2-2; D is uncertain. The germline V gene encodes CDR1 DFQATT and CDR2 SNEGSKA (reference sequence). This CDR3 has 13 residues. The V gene lost 3 bases and the J gene lost 7 bases, with 12 bases spanning the gap. The CDR3: CSARGTFSGELFF. The CDR3 bases are TGCAGTGCTAGGGGCACGTTCAGCGGGGAGCTGTTTTTT.

J is TRBJ2-5 and V is TRBV7-9, with D possibly matching TRBD1 (5 bases). Germline CDR1 SEHNR, CDR2 FQNEAQ (reference sequence). V was shortened by 4 bases and J by 0 bases, with 9 bases between the two germline ends. This CDR3 spans 14 amino acids. CDR3: CASSSAGYQETQYF. The CDR3 DNA reads as TGTGCCAGCAGCTCCGCAGGGTACCAAGAGACCCAGTACTTC.

This clonotype has just a few counts. The rearrangement uses TRBV5-1 and TRBJ2-1, with TRBD2 identical over 9 bases. This CDR3 is built from 16 residues. V lost 0 bases to trimming and J lost 2 bases; unmatched junction nucleotides: 3. Germline loops: CDR1 SGHRS, CDR2 YFSETQ. In nucleotides, the CDR3 is TGCGCCAGCAGCTTGGTAGCGGGAGTAGCCTACAATGAGCAGTTCTTC. Its protein is CASSLVAGVAYNEQFF.

The V and J genes are TRBV7-3 and TRBJ2-7; D not resolved. V gave up 1 base and J gave up 5 bases, with 12 bases separating them. The CDR3 sequence is 14 residues long. In germline, CDR1 is SGHTA, CDR2 FQGTGA. The CDR3 reads CASSLRPVGHEQYF. The CDR3 DNA sequence: TGTGCCAGCAGCTTAAGGCCGGTGGGCCACGAGCAGTACTTC.

This clonotype was observed a handful of times. This rearrangement joins TRBV24-1 to TRBJ2-1; 10 bases are a match to TRBD1. V lost 0 bases, J lost 6 bases, and 1 base stayed unmatched. CDR3 length equals 15 residues. Germline-derived CDR1 and CDR2 are KGHDR and SFDVKD. The CDR3 region has the DNA TGTGCCACCAGTGATTTGGGGACAGGGGCCAATGAGCAGTTCTTC. Translation gives CATSDLGTGANEQFF.

This clonotype appeared a single time. The CDR3 here is CAGKQGPMNTEAFF. Written as DNA, the CDR3 is TGTGCCGGAAAACAGGGGCCCATGAACACTGAAGCTTTCTTT. The chain employs TRBV2 and TRBJ1-1; 7 bases are a match to TRBD1. In germline, CDR1 is SNHLY, CDR2 FYNNEI. This CDR3 is 14 amino acids long. V was clipped by 11 bases and J by 0 bases; unmatched bases: 9.

This clonotype was picked up one time. The chain has TRBV5-1 and TRBJ1-6, with D possibly matching TRBD1 (5 bases). Germline V CDR1 and CDR2: SGHRS, YFSETQ. V lost 1 base to trimming and J lost 9 bases, with 17 bases between them. CDR3 size: 16 residues. CDR3 protein: CASSLPQGRGASPLHF. CDR3 in DNA: TGCGCCAGCAGCTTGCCGCAGGGAAGAGGTGCTTCACCCCTCCACTTT. The whole variable domain, remainder taken from reference TRBV5-1 and TRBJ1-6, is KAGVTQTPRYLIKTRGQQVTLSCSPISGHRSVSWYQQTPGQGLQFLFEYFSETQRNKGNFPGRFSGRQFSNSRSEMNVSTLELGDSALYLCASSLPQGRGASPLHFGNGTRLTVT.

With respect to this clonotype: Sequence at one end of the junction differs from germline and may be a read error. This chain connects TRBV3-1 to TRBJ2-3; 8 bases map to TRBD2. Germline CDR1 is LGHDT and CDR2 is YNNKEL (reference sequence). This CDR3 spans 12 amino acids. CDR3: CSSRLATDTQYF. Written as DNA, the CDR3 is TGTTCCAGCAGACTAGCGACAGATACGCAGTATTTT.

This clonotype turned up a few times. This chain joins TRBV10-3 and TRBJ1-1; no clear D gene. CDR1 and CDR2 from the germline V gene are ENHRY and SYGVKD. The V end was cut by 0 bases, the J end by 11 bases, with 10 bases between. CDR3 length: 12 residues. CDR3 sequence reads: CAISESSGRAFF. Written as DNA, the CDR3 is TGTGCCATCAGTGAGTCCTCCGGTAGGGCTTTCTTT.

This clonotype occurred a few times. The rearrangement links TRBV6-5 to TRBJ2-1; 9 bases are shared with TRBD1. Germline V gene lookup returns CDR1 MNHEY and CDR2 SVGAGI. CDR3 size: 17 residues. J gave up 5 bases and V 0 bases, and 8 bases lay outside the gene matches. The CDR3 protein is CASSYSVTGGEDNEQFF. The DNA of the CDR3 is TGTGCCAGCAGTTACTCTGTTACAGGGGGCGAGGACAATGAGCAGTTCTTC.

The V call is TRBV5-1, the J call TRBJ2-3; TRBD2 agrees at 7 bases. Germline CDR1 reads SGHRS; CDR2 reads YFSETQ. V lost 0 bases, J lost 0 bases, and 4 bases stayed unmatched. This CDR3 has 16 amino acids. The CDR3 DNA reads as TGCGCCAGCAGCTTGGGGTCAGCGGGGAGCACAGATACGCAGTATTTT. Translation gives CASSLGSAGSTDTQYF.

The rearrangement joins TRBV12-3 or TRBV12-4 to TRBJ2-1, with D perhaps TRBD2 (6 bases). The CDR3 extends over 14 amino acids. The germline V and J ends were trimmed by 3 bases and 5 bases, with 11 bases remaining between them. Here the CDR3 reads CASSLVRGDNEQFF. CDR3 sequence (DNA): TGTGCCAGCAGTTTGGTCCGCGGGGACAATGAGCAGTTCTTC.

The chain's CDR3 is CASSLISGSVIKQYF. The DNA of the CDR3 is TGTGCCAGCAGCTTGATCAGCGGGAGCGTCATCAAGCAGTACTTC. This chain uses TRBV5-8 with TRBJ2-7; 8 bases are a match to TRBD2. The CDR3 has 15 amino acids. V lost 1 base and J lost 8; bases outside the gene matches: 11. Per the germline V gene, CDR1 is SGHTS and CDR2 is YDEGEE.

The sample holds a few counts of this clonotype. This rearrangement joins TRBV10-3 to TRBJ2-1; 9 bases agree with TRBD2. CDR1 is ENHRY and CDR2 is SYGVKD in the germline V gene. The CDR3 runs to 13 residues. Germline trimming cut 10 bases from V and 3 bases from J; bases unmatched to any gene: 4. DNA for the CDR3: TGTGCCAGTAGCGGGAGTAACTACAATGAGCAGTTCTTC. Encoded protein: CASSGSNYNEQFF.